These 27 T cell receptor beta chains share one sample of origin, sequenced in a study of regulatory T cells in long-lasting Graves disease. Time point given: newly diagnosed GD, antithyroid drugs for less than 3 months. RNA isolated from PBMCs was used to make the TCR library. Construction of TCR beta libraries relied on iRepertoire HTBI primers and on Arm-PCR targeting CDR3 regions. TCRdb processed the multiplex PCR reads anew with MiXCR; each CDR3 protein has one entry. Here the sample spans approximately 460,000 distinct CDR3 sequences, about a sixth being singletons. The data were also submitted as part of a second study, on T cells in Graves' hyperthyroidism and ophthalmopathy.

The specimen was peripheral blood mononuclear cells (PBMCs), collected at new diagnosis, from a patient treated with antithyroid drugs. The origin of the receptors is a woman aged 30 to 39 with Graves disease.

For this clonotype: Just one base apart from a much larger clone, this may be a read error. The chain uses TRBV28 and TRBJ1-2, with D hard to call. The CDR3 is 12 residues long. Germline CDR1 is MDHEN and CDR2 is SYDVKM. The CDR3: CEAGRDNYGYTF. CDR3 sequence (DNA): TGTGAAGCAGGACGGGATAACTATGGCTACACCTTC.

In its sample, this clonotype was seen many times. The chain couples TRBV28 to TRBJ2-5; the D gene could be TRBD1 or TRBD2 (5 bases each). The V gene's germline CDR1 is MDHEN and CDR2 SYDVKM. V was pared by 2 bases and J by 5 bases, with 12 bases between. This CDR3 is 14 amino acids long. The CDR3 coding sequence is TGTGCCAGCAGTTTAGTGGGGGTTCCGGAGACCCAGTACTTC. This translates into CASSLVGVPETQYF.

The rearrangement links TRBV4-1 to TRBJ1-4; 8 bases fit TRBD1. The V and J ends lost 5 bases and 2 bases, in that order; junction bases with no gene match: 4. The CDR3 runs 15 residues. CDR1 and CDR2 (germline): MGHRA, YSYEKL. The CDR3: CASSERDRTNEKLFF. For the CDR3, the DNA is TGCGCCAGCAGCGAAAGGGACAGGACTAATGAAAAACTGTTTTTT.

The chain couples TRBV19 to TRBJ2-1, with 8 bases identical to TRBD1. This CDR3 region has 13 residues. J lost 7 bases, V lost 2 bases, and 1 base had no gene match. Per the germline V gene, CDR1 is LNHDA and CDR2 is SQIVND (reference sequence). CDR3 protein: CASSITGGNEQFF. The CDR3, as DNA: TGTGCCAGTAGTATAACAGGGGGAAATGAGCAGTTCTTC.

This clonotype was counted ten times or more. The chain joins TRBV3-1 to TRBJ1-4, with D perhaps matching TRBD1 (6 bases). V lost 4 bases to trimming and J lost 8 bases, with 14 bases between them. The CDR3 consists of 14 residues. Germline V lookup: CDR1 LGHDT, CDR2 YNNKEL (reference sequence). As DNA, the CDR3 is TGTGCCAGCAGCCGCCAGGGGAGGGGAGAAAAACTGTTTTTT. Translated: CASSRQGRGEKLFF.

This clonotype came up many times. The chain uses TRBV19 and TRBJ1-1; no clear D. There are 14 residues in the CDR3. Looked up from germline, CDR1 is LNHDA and CDR2 is SQIVND (reference sequence). V was cut by 3 bases and J by 0 bases, with 8 bases left in between. In DNA, the CDR3 is TGTGCCAGTAGTATCGAGGCCTTGAACACTGAAGCTTTCTTT. This gives the protein CASSIEALNTEAFF.

This clonotype was seen ten or more times. J is TRBJ2-7 and V is TRBV6-1; weak D call: TRBD1 (5 bases). V lost 2 bases and J 4 bases, leaving 15 bases between the germline ends. This CDR3 is built from 15 residues. The germline V gene has CDR1 MNHNS and CDR2 SASEGT. In DNA, the CDR3 is TGTGCCAGCAGTGAACTCAGGGCCCCCCTTTACGAGCAGTACTTC. Translation: CASSELRAPLYEQYF.

This clonotype showed up just a few times. Possible read error: a much larger clone is one base away. The J gene is TRBJ2-1, the V gene TRBV18, with D perhaps matching TRBD2 (5 bases). There are 12 residues in the CDR3. Trimming pared 3 bases from V and 10 bases from J, leaving 10 bases between. The germline V gene encodes CDR1 KGHSH and CDR2 LQKENI. The CDR3 is CASSPGEVEQFF. The CDR3 coding sequence is TGTGCCAGCTCACCGGGAGAAGTGGAGCAGTTCTTC.

In its sample, this clonotype was seen many times. V and J are TRBV12-3 or TRBV12-4 and TRBJ2-1; the match to TRBD2 covers 8 bases. With V trimmed by 5 bases and J by 10 bases, 13 bases remained unmatched. This CDR3 region has 15 residues. CDR3 DNA sequence: TGTGCCAGCAGTCCCACTAGCGGCCACCCACCAGAGCAGTTCTTC. Its translation: CASSPTSGHPPEQFF.

This clonotype has a count of ten or more. The V gene is TRBV20-1, the J gene TRBJ2-1; 9 bases match TRBD1. V was clipped by 6 bases and J by 4 bases; unmatched bases: 7. The CDR3 loop spans 14 amino acids. CDR1 and CDR2 from the germline V gene are DFQATT and SNEGSKA (reference sequence). The CDR3 DNA reads as TGCAGTGCAGACGACAGGGGGTTTTACAATGAGCAGTTCTTC. Its protein product is CSADDRGFYNEQFF.

The sample holds many counts of this clonotype. This sequence joins TRBV7-2 and TRBJ2-3; D gene uncertain. The CDR3 extends over 16 amino acids. The V end lost 2 bases, the J end lost 3 bases, and 15 bases lay between the germline ends. CDR1 SGHTA and CDR2 FQGNSA come from the germline V gene. As DNA, the CDR3 is TGTGCCAGCAGCTTACTGGCCAGGCGACGGACAGATACGCAGTATTTT. It is translated as CASSLLARRRTDTQYF.

V usage is TRBV27 and J usage is TRBJ2-4; 8 nucleotides agree with TRBD1. Trimming removed 5 bases from V and 7 bases from J; junction bases left unmatched: 4. Germline-derived CDR1 and CDR2 are MNHEY and SMNVEV (reference sequence). The length of the CDR3 is 13 residues. CDR3 sequence: CASSIRTGNIQYF. The CDR3 DNA sequence: TGTGCCAGCAGTATCCGGACAGGGAACATTCAGTACTTC.

This clonotype has more than one count but fewer than ten. The chain couples TRBV20-1 to TRBJ1-1; possible D gene TRBD1, 5 bases. This CDR3 spans 15 amino acids. Germline CDR1 reads DFQATT; CDR2 reads SNEGSKA (reference sequence). V shed 4 bases and J shed 0 bases, with 15 bases lying between them. The CDR3 spells CSATLWGEMNTEAFF. CDR3 sequence (DNA): TGCAGTGCTACCCTATGGGGGGAAATGAACACTGAAGCTTTCTTT.

This clonotype was seen ten or more times. V usage is TRBV12-3 or TRBV12-4 and J usage is TRBJ2-1; D gene unclear. V was trimmed by 8 bases and J by 0 bases, leaving 8 bases between them. This CDR3 is 13 amino acids long. CDR3 amino acids: CASQWGSYNEQFF. The CDR3 DNA reads TGTGCCAGCCAGTGGGGCTCCTACAATGAGCAGTTCTTC.

This clonotype was seen repeatedly, ten times or more. The CDR3 DNA follows: TGTGCCAGCAGTACAGGGGGTGTTCCATACGAGCAGTACTTC. This sequence encodes CASSTGGVPYEQYF. The rearrangement joins TRBV27 to TRBJ2-7, with 8 bases that match TRBD1. This CDR3 has 14 amino acids. Germline assignment: CDR1 MNHEY and CDR2 SMNVEV (reference sequence). Trimming cost V 5 bases and J 4 bases; bases outside gene matches: 7.

This clonotype was found many times. The V call is TRBV28, the J call TRBJ2-7; D perhaps matches TRBD1 (5 bases). The length of the CDR3 is 12 residues. V was clipped by 3 bases and J by 6 bases, with 9 bases between them. The germline V gene encodes CDR1 MDHEN and CDR2 SYDVKM. CDR3 sequence: CASSLGRSEQYF. CDR3 sequence (DNA): TGTGCCAGCAGTTTGGGGCGCTCCGAGCAGTACTTC.

The rearrangement uses TRBV5-5 and TRBJ2-7; TRBD2 matches 7 bases. V shed 5 bases, J shed 0 bases, and the junction held 5 bases outside the gene matches. CDR3 size: 14 residues. Germline lookup yields CDR1 SGHKS and CDR2 YYEKEE (reference sequence). The chain's CDR3 is CASSPSGFSYEQYF. CDR3 coding DNA: TGTGCCAGCAGTCCTAGCGGTTTCTCCTACGAGCAGTACTTC.

This chain uses TRBV6-2 or TRBV6-3 with TRBJ2-3, with TRBD1 matching over 8 bases. The CDR3 has 15 residues. With V trimmed by 5 bases and J by 2 bases, 6 bases remained unmatched. The V gene's germline CDR1 is MNHEY and CDR2 SVGEGT. The CDR3 here is CASSGGTGLTDTQYF. The CDR3 region has the DNA TGTGCCAGCAGTGGGGGGACAGGTCTCACAGATACGCAGTATTTT.

In its sample, this clonotype was seen many times. One junction end does not reproduce the germline sequence, and a read error may be involved. This chain links TRBV3-1 with TRBJ2-4, with TRBD2 identical over 7 bases. CDR3 length: 12 residues. The germline gives CDR1 LGHDT, CDR2 YNNKEL (reference sequence). The DNA for the CDR3 is TGTGCCAGCAGCCAAGAGAGGGCGGGGGAGTTCTTC. This codes for CASSQERAGEFF.

V and J are TRBV19 and TRBJ2-1; 9 bases agree with TRBD2. The V gene end was trimmed by 1 base and the J gene end by 4 bases; junction bases not matched to a gene: 11. CDR3 size: 18 residues. Germline-derived CDR1 and CDR2 are LNHDA and SQIVND (reference sequence). The CDR3 loop is CASSIGGGRANTYNEQFF. The CDR3 nucleotides are TGTGCCAGTAGTATAGGCGGCGGGAGGGCCAATACGTACAATGAGCAGTTCTTC.

The V call is TRBV4-1, the J call TRBJ1-1; TRBD1 agrees at 8 bases. The CDR3 sequence is 15 residues long. J was trimmed by 12 bases and V by 1 base; bases with no gene match: 13. Germline V gene sequence: CDR1 MGHRA, CDR2 YSYEKL. CDR3 sequence reads: CASSQVPVGRGRTFF. The DNA of the CDR3 is TGCGCCAGCAGCCAAGTTCCGGTTGGCAGGGGGCGAACTTTCTTT.

V and J are TRBV19 and TRBJ1-1, with no clear D. CDR3 size: 14 residues. V was cut by 5 bases and J by 6 bases, with 16 bases left in between. Germline V gene lookup returns CDR1 LNHDA and CDR2 SQIVND (reference sequence). The CDR3, as DNA: TGTGCCAGTAGTCTTTTCCGGGAATACGCTGAAGCTTTCTTT. As protein: CASSLFREYAEAFF.

This clonotype appeared a few times. At one end the junction does not follow the germline gene, possibly because of a read error. The chain joins TRBV7-9 to TRBJ1-5, with TRBD1 as a possible D gene (5 bases). Germline loops: CDR1 SEHNR, CDR2 FQNEAQ (reference sequence). This CDR3 has 14 amino acids. CDR3 DNA sequence: TGTGCCAGCAGCTTTGAGGGGCTAAATCGGCCCCAGCATTTT. Translated: CASSFEGLNRPQHF.

The V call is TRBV11-2, the J call TRBJ2-1; D might be TRBD1 (5 bases). The CDR3 contains 16 residues. Per germline, CDR1 SGHAT and CDR2 FQNNGV. V was trimmed by 2 bases and J by 6 bases, leaving 17 bases between them. The CDR3 nucleotides read TGTGCCAGCAGCTTAATGGGTGCTGGGGCCAGCAATGAGCAGTTCTTC. It yields the protein CASSLMGAGASNEQFF.

This clonotype was picked up one time. The chain carries TRBV7-9 and TRBJ2-7; D uncertain. The CDR3 spans 12 residues. Germline lookup yields CDR1 SEHNR and CDR2 FQNEAQ (reference sequence). Trimming removed 5 bases from V and 6 bases from J, with 11 bases in between. The CDR3 DNA follows: TGTGCCAGCAGCCCCCGCATATTCGAGCAGTACTTC. It translates to CASSPRIFEQYF.

This clonotype was seen repeatedly, ten times or more. This rearrangement joins TRBV10-3 to TRBJ1-2, with D possibly being TRBD1 (5 bases). The length of the CDR3 is 15 residues. The germline V gene encodes CDR1 ENHRY and CDR2 SYGVKD. The V gene lost 7 bases and the J gene lost 4 bases, with 19 bases spanning the gap. CDR3 amino acids: CAITERATALYGYTF. The CDR3 DNA reads as TGTGCCATCACCGAAAGGGCGACAGCCCTCTATGGCTACACCTTC.

This clonotype was found many times. CDR3 amino acids: CASSLVPPQETQYF. CDR3 DNA: TGTGCCAGCAGCTTAGTACCCCCGCAGGAGACCCAGTACTTC. The chain is built from TRBV7-9 and TRBJ2-5; D not resolved. V was pared by 1 base and J by 5 bases, with 11 bases between. Looked up from germline, CDR1 is SEHNR and CDR2 is FQNEAQ (reference sequence). The CDR3 contains 14 residues.